This TCR beta chain was observed in a study of technical replicates of blood from four donors. This clone was seen only a few times. Repertoires were generated with immunoSEQ multiplex PCR, while TCRdb's copy carries only in-frame clones and drops some. The data contain more than 75,000 clones, 85% to 95% of them singletons. The V gene's germline CDR1 is SGDLS and CDR2 YYNGEE. Trimming stripped 6 bases from V and 0 bases from J, with 21 bases between. This CDR3 is built from 17 residues. The chain employs TRBV9 and TRBJ1-1, with D perhaps matching TRBD1 (5 bases). The sequence was collected from a human donor in good health. The sequenced sample consisted of T cells isolated from PBMCs. The CDR3 sequence is CASTPGGGAAMNTEAFF. Written as DNA, the CDR3 is TGTGCCAGCACCCCAGGAGGCGGGGCGGCCATGAACACTGAAGCTTTCTTT.